These T cell receptor beta chains were read from a single sample in a study of CD8 T cells in ankylosing spondylitis. TCRdb independently ran MiXCR on the 5' RACE reads; one entry per CDR3 protein. The sample includes about 480,000 distinct CDR3 sequences, under 20% of them seen just once. The specimen was blood, either unsorted or a sorted T cell fraction (not recorded which). The receptors were gathered from a male donor with ankylosing spondylitis. Each CDR3 is given with its conserved first and last residue. D genes are given only for firm matches. Part of the rows lack a size; the others show once, few, many or a class for expanded clones.

J gene: TRBJ2-1; clone size: -; D gene: TRBD2; V gene: TRBV4-2; CDR3 protein: CASSQYTSESIYNEQFF; CDR3 DNA: TGTGCCAGCAGCCAATATACTAGCGAGAGTATCTACAATGAGCAGTTCTTC
J gene: TRBJ2-5; clone size: -; D gene: TRBD1; V gene: TRBV6-1; CDR3 protein: CASSPRQGRFQETQYF; CDR3 DNA: TGTGCCAGCAGCCCCCGACAGGGTCGATTCCAAGAGACCCAGTACTTC
J gene: TRBJ2-1; clone size: few; D gene: TRBD2; V gene: TRBV6-5; CDR3 protein: CASSYAGGTAGSYNEQFF; CDR3 DNA: TGTGCCAGCAGTTACGCGGGGGGGACCGCTGGATCCTACAATGAGCAGTTCTTC
J gene: TRBJ2-1; clone size: -; D gene: -; V gene: TRBV14; CDR3 protein: CASSQAALFGEQFF; CDR3 DNA: TGTGCCAGCAGCCAAGCCGCCCTATTTGGTGAGCAGTTCTTC
J gene: TRBJ2-7; clone size: few; D gene: TRBD1; V gene: TRBV2; CDR3 protein: CASSERIGQGGISYEQYF; CDR3 DNA: TGTGCCAGCAGTGAACGGATTGGACAGGGAGGTATTTCCTACGAGCAGTACTTC
J gene: TRBJ1-4; clone size: -; D gene: -; V gene: TRBV20-1; CDR3 protein: CSAILGQGGEKLFF; CDR3 DNA: TGCAGTGCTATTCTCGGCCAGGGTGGTGAAAAACTGTTTTTT
J gene: TRBJ2-1; clone size: -; D gene: TRBD2; V gene: TRBV28; CDR3 protein: CASTRLAGGGNEQFF; CDR3 DNA: TGTGCCAGCACCCGACTAGCGGGAGGTGGCAATGAGCAGTTCTTC
J gene: TRBJ2-5; clone size: many; D gene: -; V gene: TRBV29-1; CDR3 protein: CSVSGYGETQYF; CDR3 DNA: TGCAGCGTTTCTGGCTACGGAGAGACCCAGTACTTC
J gene: TRBJ2-6; clone size: -; D gene: -; V gene: TRBV6-6; CDR3 protein: CASSYEGANVLTF; CDR3 DNA: TGTGCCAGCAGTTATGAGGGGGCCAACGTCCTGACTTTC
J gene: TRBJ2-3; clone size: few; D gene: -; V gene: TRBV14; CDR3 protein: CASSQDVSSLQYF; CDR3 DNA: TGTGCCAGCAGCCAAGATGTAAGCAGCCTGCAGTATTTT
J gene: TRBJ1-1; clone size: -; D gene: -; V gene: TRBV29-1; CDR3 protein: CSVLDRPNTEAFF; CDR3 DNA: TGCAGCGTTCTCGACAGACCGAACACTGAAGCTTTCTTT
J gene: TRBJ2-1; clone size: few; D gene: TRBD1; V gene: TRBV12-3/TRBV12-4; CDR3 protein: CASSLGDRGHEQFF; CDR3 DNA: TGTGCCAGCAGTTTAGGGGACAGGGGTCATGAGCAGTTCTTC
J gene: TRBJ1-5; clone size: -; D gene: -; V gene: TRBV20-1; CDR3 protein: CSAPTLGADQPQHF; CDR3 DNA: TGCAGTGCCCCAACTCTGGGGGCGGATCAGCCCCAGCATTTT
J gene: TRBJ2-7; clone size: -; D gene: TRBD1; V gene: TRBV3-1; CDR3 protein: CASSIGTAYEQYF; CDR3 DNA: TGTGCCAGCAGCATCGGGACAGCCTACGAGCAGTACTTC
J gene: TRBJ2-1; clone size: -; D gene: TRBD2; V gene: TRBV10-3; CDR3 protein: CAISESGLAGGNEQFF; CDR3 DNA: TGTGCCATCAGTGAGTCAGGGCTAGCGGGGGGCAATGAGCAGTTCTTC
J gene: TRBJ1-6; clone size: few; D gene: -; V gene: TRBV25-1; CDR3 protein: CASSGFSENSPLHF; CDR3 DNA: TGTGCCAGCAGTGGCTTCTCAGAGAATTCACCCCTCCACTTT
J gene: TRBJ2-7; clone size: -; D gene: TRBD2; V gene: TRBV10-1; CDR3 protein: CAIRGLKYEQYF; CDR3 DNA: TGCGCCATTAGGGGACTAAAGTACGAGCAGTACTTC
J gene: TRBJ1-1; clone size: -; D gene: -; V gene: TRBV20-1; CDR3 protein: CSAREGARGSTEAFF; CDR3 DNA: TGCAGTGCTAGAGAGGGGGCGAGGGGAAGCACTGAAGCTTTCTTT
J gene: TRBJ1-4; clone size: -; D gene: -; V gene: TRBV10-3; CDR3 protein: CAISERPSLNEKLFF; CDR3 DNA: TGTGCCATCAGTGAGCGGCCTTCACTTAATGAAAAACTGTTTTTT
J gene: TRBJ2-1; clone size: few; D gene: TRBD2; V gene: TRBV20-1; CDR3 protein: CSARTSGNIGHNEQFF; CDR3 DNA: TGCAGTGCTCGGACTAGCGGGAATATCGGCCACAATGAGCAGTTCTTC